This is a list of T cell receptor beta chains from one sample in a study of human T cells and chemical hapten exposure. In TCRdb, the RACE reads were re-called with MiXCR into one record per CDR3 protein. In the table there are roughly 360,000 distinct CDR3 sequences, roughly 4.8% of which are singletons. Sequenced here: whole blood, sampled in connection with sensitization to the hapten diphenylcyclopropenone (DPC). The receptor source for this set is a woman in her fifties or sixties with alopecia areata. Some clones in this sample may be carry-over from other donors' samples. The conserved cysteine and the conserved F or W are not part of the CDR3 here. The listing skips clone size in some rows; elsewhere it reads once, few, many or a size class.

v_gene,abundance,j_gene,CDR3aa
TRBV30,-,TRBJ1-5,AWGTGERQPQH
TRBV12-3/TRBV12-4,-,TRBJ1-1,ASSKTQNTEAF
TRBV27,many,TRBJ1-1,ASTTGMGTEAF
TRBV7-6,-,TRBJ1-4,ASSLATDNEKLF
TRBV6-1,many,TRBJ2-7,ASSSRDRGRSYEQY
TRBV28,few,TRBJ1-6,ASSPPRDGYSPLH
TRBV5-1,-,TRBJ2-5,ASSSLDGRGTQY
TRBV10-2,many,TRBJ2-4,ASSHILTEGIQY
TRBV12-3/TRBV12-4,many,TRBJ2-1,ASSLSQTGNGEQF
TRBV9,many,TRBJ2-3,ASSARGGAGTDTQY
TRBV12-3/TRBV12-4,-,TRBJ1-1,ASSLAPPHSAEAF
TRBV4-2,many,TRBJ1-6,ASSQGASNSPLH
TRBV12-3/TRBV12-4,many,TRBJ1-4,ASSPPRATGDEKLF
TRBV2,-,TRBJ2-3,ASQLAGDFTDTQY
TRBV27,many,TRBJ1-1,ASSFQGNTEAF
TRBV7-2,many,TRBJ2-3,ASSWDTRTDTQY
TRBV7-2,-,TRBJ1-5,ASSLEVFSNQPQH
TRBV7-9,many,TRBJ2-4,ASSLGSGNIQY
TRBV30,-,TRBJ1-6,AWRGQGYSPLH
TRBV7-9,many,TRBJ2-1,ASRSAIRNEQF
TRBV7-3,many,TRBJ2-3,ASSPPETDTQY
TRBV4-2,many,TRBJ1-6,ASSQDGKGRGSPLH
TRBV13,many,TRBJ2-3,ASSLGKGAIYTQY
TRBV4-2,many,TRBJ2-3,ASSRRGNTDTQY
TRBV7-9,many,TRBJ2-5,ASSLPDQETQY
TRBV7-9,few,TRBJ1-5,ASSSGTAPENQPQH
TRBV5-1,many,TRBJ1-1,ASSSQGLEAF
TRBV6-6,few,TRBJ2-1,ASSYSGGTYYNEQF
TRBV5-1,few,TRBJ2-3,ASSSPSTLTSTDTQY
TRBV25-1,-,TRBJ1-1,ASSESKLSLRRAPNTEAF
TRBV20-1,many,TRBJ1-1,SARDSGEGNTEAF
TRBV2,few,TRBJ2-3,ASIGGSPSTDTQY
TRBV29-1,few,TRBJ2-5,SVGRGYETQY
TRBV27,few,TRBJ2-5,ASSQGLAGGGETQY
TRBV11-2,many,TRBJ2-4,ASSLGGNIQY
TRBV6-5,-,TRBJ1-5,ASSYGGAQH
TRBV4-1,many,TRBJ1-5,ASSQDRRGGYQPQH
TRBV6-1,few,TRBJ2-2,ASSTSGTGELF
TRBV12-3/TRBV12-4,many,TRBJ2-1,ASTGGLLNEQF
TRBV27,-,TRBJ2-1,ASSNPGQGVSEQF
TRBV6-5,many,TRBJ2-3,ASSPLGAGGFYTQY
TRBV29-1,many,TRBJ2-1,SGGVTSGSGEQF
TRBV20-1,-,TRBJ2-3,SCAWGGAGDTQY
TRBV10-3,many,TRBJ2-3,AISRQGKDTQY
TRBV3-1,many,TRBJ1-5,ASSRAGGGNQPQH
TRBV12-3/TRBV12-4,few,TRBJ1-2,ASSFLDTGSKDYGYT
TRBV5-4,-,TRBJ2-2,ASSPAPHTGELF
TRBV12-3/TRBV12-4,-,TRBJ2-1,ASSNNYNEQF